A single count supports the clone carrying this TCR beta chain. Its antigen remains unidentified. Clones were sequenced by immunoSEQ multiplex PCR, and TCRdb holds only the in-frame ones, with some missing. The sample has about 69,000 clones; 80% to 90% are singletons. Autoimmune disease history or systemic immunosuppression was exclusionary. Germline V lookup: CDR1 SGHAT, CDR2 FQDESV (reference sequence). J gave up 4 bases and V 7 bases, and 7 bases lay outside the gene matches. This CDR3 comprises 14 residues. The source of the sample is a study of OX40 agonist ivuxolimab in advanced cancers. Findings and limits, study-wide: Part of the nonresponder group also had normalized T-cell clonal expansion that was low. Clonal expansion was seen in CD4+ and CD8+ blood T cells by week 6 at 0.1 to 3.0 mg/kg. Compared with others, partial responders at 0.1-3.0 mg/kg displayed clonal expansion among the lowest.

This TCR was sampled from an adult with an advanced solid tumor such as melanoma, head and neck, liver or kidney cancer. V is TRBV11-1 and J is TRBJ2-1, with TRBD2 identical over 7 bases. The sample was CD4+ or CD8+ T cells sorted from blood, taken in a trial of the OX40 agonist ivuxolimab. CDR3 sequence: CASTKGTTYNEQFF. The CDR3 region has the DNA TGTGCCAGCACAAAGGGGACTACTTACAATGAGCAGTTCTTC.